Listed below are T cell receptor beta chains from one sample, sequenced in a study of vaccination effects on CD4 cells after COVID-19. These receptors' antigens are unknown. The repertoire was sequenced with immunoSEQ multiplex PCR; TCRdb's copy has only in-frame clones and lacks some. The table lists tens of thousands of clones, about 73% of them singletons. Sequences were derived from CD4+ T cells from PBMCs cultured with HCoV-OC43 spike peptides, sampled after COVID-19 vaccination. Receptors originate from a human donor who received a COVID-19 vaccine. Both conserved end residues are part of each CDR3. The order of the fields is V gene, J gene, CDR3 protein.

V gene: TRBV21-1; J gene: TRBJ2-2; CDR3 protein: CASSNFRLSGTNTGELFF
V gene: TRBV10-3; J gene: TRBJ2-5; CDR3 protein: CATATRGAQETQYF
V gene: TRBV20-1; J gene: TRBJ1-2; CDR3 protein: CSASRQAGGYTF
V gene: TRBV30; J gene: TRBJ1-1; CDR3 protein: CAWGQANTEAFF
V gene: TRBV6-5; J gene: TRBJ2-7; CDR3 protein: CVHFGPGTGSYEQYF
V gene: TRBV5-1; J gene: TRBJ1-1; CDR3 protein: CASSTGDSWAFF
V gene: TRBV18; J gene: TRBJ1-2; CDR3 protein: CASSQMTGDSGGYTF
V gene: TRBV11-2; J gene: TRBJ2-1; CDR3 protein: CASSLGSLQGFLYNEQFF
V gene: TRBV20-1; J gene: TRBJ2-1; CDR3 protein: CSARQYNEQFF
V gene: TRBV9; J gene: TRBJ1-4; CDR3 protein: CASSKNRAGEKLFF
V gene: TRBV4-1; J gene: TRBJ1-5; CDR3 protein: CASSQGKDGGNQPQHF
V gene: TRBV5-1; J gene: TRBJ2-1; CDR3 protein: CASSPTSGGYNEQFF
V gene: TRBV30; J gene: TRBJ2-7; CDR3 protein: CAWGTGGPYEQYF
V gene: TRBV18; J gene: TRBJ2-7; CDR3 protein: CASSPSGSTYEQYF
V gene: TRBV29-1; J gene: TRBJ1-5; CDR3 protein: CSVGMGRDQPQHF
V gene: TRBV5-1; J gene: TRBJ1-5; CDR3 protein: CASSSGQNNQPQHF
V gene: TRBV27; J gene: TRBJ2-7; CDR3 protein: CASSLSGTVVEQYF
V gene: TRBV5-4; J gene: TRBJ2-2; CDR3 protein: CASSISQANTGELFF
V gene: TRBV19; J gene: TRBJ1-2; CDR3 protein: CASSLGQNYGYTF
V gene: TRBV12-5; J gene: TRBJ2-7; CDR3 protein: CASGLAPWDSAGLLTYEQYF
V gene: TRBV12-3/TRBV12-4; J gene: TRBJ1-2; CDR3 protein: CASSLGINYGYTF
V gene: TRBV29-1; J gene: TRBJ1-2; CDR3 protein: CSAQPGQGSGYTF
V gene: TRBV5-8; J gene: TRBJ2-1; CDR3 protein: CASSLSGSSYNEQFF
V gene: TRBV6-5; J gene: TRBJ2-7; CDR3 protein: CASRTRGGVYEQYF
V gene: TRBV7-9; J gene: TRBJ1-2; CDR3 protein: CASSLAEYTF
V gene: TRBV14; J gene: TRBJ2-7; CDR3 protein: CASSPLSGGAYEQYF
V gene: TRBV7-6; J gene: TRBJ1-1; CDR3 protein: CASSLNGREAFF
V gene: TRBV9; J gene: TRBJ1-2; CDR3 protein: CASTLTGGDYGYTF
V gene: TRBV29-1; J gene: TRBJ2-1; CDR3 protein: CSVVPYYNEQFF
V gene: TRBV2; J gene: TRBJ2-7; CDR3 protein: CASSEAAREQYF
V gene: TRBV10-3; J gene: TRBJ2-1; CDR3 protein: CAISESEGQQFF
V gene: TRBV5-1; J gene: TRBJ2-1; CDR3 protein: CASTTGAGRYNEQFF
V gene: TRBV29-1; J gene: TRBJ1-2; CDR3 protein: CSVEEGQGYYGYTF
V gene: TRBV30; J gene: TRBJ1-6; CDR3 protein: CAWTPGYLSRVDSPLHF
V gene: TRBV7-2; J gene: TRBJ2-7; CDR3 protein: CASSLAAPNYEQYF
V gene: TRBV7-9; J gene: TRBJ1-1; CDR3 protein: CASGRPIGGNTEAFF
V gene: TRBV6-1; J gene: TRBJ1-1; CDR3 protein: CASSEPRELAFF
V gene: TRBV18; J gene: TRBJ1-5; CDR3 protein: CASSPMETLYSNQPQHF
V gene: TRBV7-9; J gene: TRBJ1-4; CDR3 protein: CASSLGDRGNEKLFF
V gene: TRBV10-3; J gene: TRBJ1-4; CDR3 protein: CAISVKPGATNEKLFF
V gene: TRBV3-1/TRBV3-2; J gene: TRBJ2-1; CDR3 protein: CASSPRVDNEQFF
V gene: TRBV4-1; J gene: TRBJ1-2; CDR3 protein: CASYQPGQGNRYGYTF
V gene: TRBV4-1; J gene: TRBJ1-6; CDR3 protein: CASSQGGASTGASYNSPLHF
V gene: TRBV10-3; J gene: TRBJ2-2; CDR3 protein: CAISKTGFGGELFF
V gene: TRBV12-3/TRBV12-4; J gene: TRBJ1-1; CDR3 protein: CASSTGVTEAFF
V gene: TRBV5-1; J gene: TRBJ2-2; CDR3 protein: CASTTAGDNTGELFF
V gene: TRBV4-2; J gene: TRBJ2-1; CDR3 protein: CASSQSTYNEQFF
V gene: TRBV7-6; J gene: TRBJ1-3; CDR3 protein: CASSLGQASSGNTIYF